What follows are 27 T cell receptor beta chains derived from one specimen sequenced in a study of cytotoxic CD8 clonotypes in ibrutinib-treated CLL (dated by TCRdb to about 2021). Libraries were built with the immunoSEQ multiplex PCR assay. TCRdb retrieved this table from immuneACCESS and kept in-frame rearrangements only. Not all clones are present; in checked studies, unresolved V genes account for under half, and no reason is known for the remainder. The sample includes roughly 220,000 clones, with roughly 79% observed a single time. In total, the top ten clones hold over 9.5% of the sample. The time point label for this specimen denotes: eleven to twelve months on ibrutinib. The specimen was PBMCs, collected after 12 months of ibrutinib treatment. The receptors here all came from a human donor with chronic lymphocytic leukemia.

This clone appeared once. V usage is TRBV30 and J usage is TRBJ2-5, with TRBD1 identical over 10 bases. This CDR3 has 14 amino acids. The trim removed 4 bases at V and 5 bases at J, leaving 7 bases unmatched. From germline, CDR1 is GTSNPN and CDR2 SVGIG (reference sequence). This CDR3 reads CAWTGDRGSETQYF. CDR3 nucleotides: TGTGCCTGGACTGGGGACAGGGGATCGGAGACCCAGTACTTC.

CDR3 DNA sequence: TGTGCCAGCAGGGGACACGGGCAGGGGGCGGAAGGCTACACCTTC. It codes for CASRGHGQGAEGYTF. V gene TRBV25-1 combines with J gene TRBJ1-2, with 8 bases lining up with TRBD1. Germline V gives CDR1 MGHDK, CDR2 SYGVNS. The CDR3 contains 15 residues. V was clipped by 6 bases and J by 8 bases; unmatched bases: 14.

For the CDR3, the DNA is TGCGCCAGCAGCAAGGGACTAGCGGTCCCCGGGGAGCTGTTTTTT. This encodes CASSKGLAVPGELFF. V is TRBV5-1 and J is TRBJ2-2, with 11 bases that match TRBD2. The CDR3 consists of 15 residues. Per germline, CDR1 SGHRS and CDR2 YFSETQ. Trimming cost V 4 bases and J 6 bases; bases outside gene matches: 5.

The chain couples TRBV9 to TRBJ1-2; TRBD1 matches at 9 bases. The V gene end was trimmed by 4 bases and the J gene end by 10 bases; junction bases not matched to a gene: 8. The CDR3 sequence is 13 residues long. Germline V lookup: CDR1 SGDLS, CDR2 YYNGEE. CDR3 sequence reads: CASSPWTGEPYTF. The CDR3 DNA reads as TGTGCCAGCAGCCCCTGGACAGGGGAGCCCTACACCTTC.

The rearrangement links TRBV6-5 to TRBJ2-1, with D hard to call. V lost 4 bases, J lost 5 bases, and 12 bases lay in between. From germline, CDR1 is MNHEY and CDR2 SVGAGI. CDR3 size: 14 residues. The CDR3 region has the DNA TGTGCCAGCAGTTCTCGGGCTAGAAACAATGAGCAGTTCTTC. This gives the protein CASSSRARNNEQFF.

This rearrangement joins TRBV2 to TRBJ2-7; possible D gene TRBD1, 5 bases. Trimming took 6 bases from V and 11 from J, leaving 17 bases between them. Germline V gene sequence: CDR1 SNHLY, CDR2 FYNNEI. The CDR3 spans 12 residues. This chain's CDR3 is CASSLGLATEYF. The CDR3 region has the DNA TGTGCCAGCAGCTTAGGCCTTGCGACAGAGTACTTC. Complete variable domain (other parts from reference TRBV2 and TRBJ2-7): EPEVTQTPSHQVTQMGQEVILRCVPISNHLYFYWYRQILGQKVEFLVSFYNNEISEKSEIFDDQFSVERPDGSNFTLKIRSTKLEDSAMYFCASSLGLATEYFGPGTRLTVT.

V usage is TRBV27 and J usage is TRBJ1-2, with D perhaps TRBD1 (6 bases). V was pared by 6 bases and J by 11 bases, with 19 bases between. The CDR3 covers 13 residues. The germline CDR1 and CDR2 sequences are MNHEY and SMNVEV (reference sequence). The CDR3, as DNA: TGTGCCAGCAGAAGGACAGAAACCATAGGATACACCTTC. Translation: CASRRTETIGYTF.

The V gene is TRBV2, the J gene TRBJ2-7; weak D call: TRBD2 (6 bases). Germline CDR1 and CDR2: SNHLY and FYNNEI. The V end lost 6 bases, the J end lost 0 bases, and 21 bases lay between the germline ends. The CDR3 runs 17 residues. The CDR3 nucleotides read TGTGCCAGCAGCGTCTGGGACGGCGCGGGGAACTCCTACGAGCAGTACTTC. It specifies CASSVWDGAGNSYEQYF.

In its sample, this clone was seen many times. The chain is built from TRBV6-1 and TRBJ1-1; perhaps TRBD1 as D (6 bases). Trimming took 1 base from V and 5 from J, leaving 14 bases between them. This CDR3 has 15 residues. Germline CDR1 MNHNS, CDR2 SASEGT. The CDR3 DNA reads as TGTGCCAGCAGTGAAGGTATAAGGGGGAGTACTGAAGCTTTCTTT. Protein: CASSEGIRGSTEAFF.

This clone has just a few counts. Other DNA sequences from this sample encode an identical CDR3 as well. V gene TRBV2 combines with J gene TRBJ1-1, with D maybe TRBD1 (5 bases). CDR1 is SNHLY and CDR2 is FYNNEI in the germline V gene. The V gene lost 3 bases and the J gene lost 1 base, with 6 bases spanning the gap. This CDR3 contains 13 residues. Here the CDR3 DNA reads TGTGCCAGCAGTGACCAGGGGAACACTGAAGCTTTCTTT. Protein: CASSDQGNTEAFF.

This clone was found once. At the DNA level, this CDR3 is encoded by other sequences in the same sample as well. The V and J genes are TRBV30 and TRBJ2-7; D is undetermined. Germline V gene data show CDR1 as GTSNPN and CDR2 as SVGIG (reference sequence). Deletions cut 0 bases from V and 4 bases from J, with 4 bases between. CDR3 length equals 11 residues. The CDR3 is CAWSVRYEQYF. For the CDR3, the DNA is TGTGCCTGGAGTGTACGATACGAGCAGTACTTC.

This chain joins TRBV6-6 and TRBJ1-1; D is ambiguous. The germline V gene encodes CDR1 MNHNY and CDR2 SVGAGI (reference sequence). Trimming removed 3 bases from V and 2 bases from J, with 4 bases in between. The CDR3 sequence is 12 residues long. CDR3 sequence (DNA): TGTGCCAGCAGTTATGACAACACTGAAGCTTTCTTT. Translation gives CASSYDNTEAFF.

The chain uses TRBV7-2 and TRBJ2-7, with TRBD1 matching over 7 bases. Germline-derived CDR1 and CDR2 are SGHTA and FQGNSA. V lost 1 base, J lost 4 bases, and 7 bases stayed unmatched. The CDR3 sequence is 15 residues long. The CDR3 nucleotides read TGTGCCAGCAGCTTAGATACAGGGGACGGGTACGAGCAGTACTTC. Translated: CASSLDTGDGYEQYF.

V gene TRBV5-1 combines with J gene TRBJ2-5; D gene ambiguous. The CDR3 is 11 residues long. Germline assignment: CDR1 SGHRS and CDR2 YFSETQ. V gave up 4 bases and J gave up 4 bases, with 5 bases separating them. CDR3 coding DNA: TGCGCCAGCAGCGACGTAGAGACCCAGTACTTC. This gives the protein CASSDVETQYF. Full variable domain (outside the CDR3, taken from reference TRBV5-1 and TRBJ2-5): KAGVTQTPRYLIKTRGQQVTLSCSPISGHRSVSWYQQTPGQGLQFLFEYFSETQRNKGNFPGRFSGRQFSNSRSEMNVSTLELGDSALYLCASSDVETQYFGPGTRLLVL.

CDR3 sequence (DNA): TGTGCCAGCAGCTTCGGGGGTGCTGGAAACACCATATATTTT. Translated: CASSFGGAGNTIYF. The J gene is TRBJ1-3, the V gene TRBV5-4; tentative D call: TRBD1 (5 bases). Trimming removed 2 bases at V and 2 bases at J, with 8 bases between. The CDR3 covers 14 residues. Per the germline V gene, CDR1 is SGHNT and CDR2 is YYREEE (reference sequence).

The V gene is TRBV7-8, the J gene TRBJ1-2; maybe TRBD1 (6 bases). CDR3 length equals 15 residues. Germline assignment: CDR1 SGHVS and CDR2 FQNEAQ. V lost 2 bases and J 4 bases, leaving 14 bases between the germline ends. The DNA for the CDR3 is TGTGCCAGCAGCTTATATCAGGGGCCCTCCTATGGCTACACCTTC. It is translated as CASSLYQGPSYGYTF. The full variable domain, completed using reference TRBV7-8 and TRBJ1-2, is GAGVSQSPRYKVAKRGQDVALRCDPISGHVSLFWYQQALGQGPEFLTYFQNEAQLDKSGLPSDRFFAERPEGSVSTLKIQRTQQEDSAVYLCASSLYQGPSYGYTFGSGTRLTVV.

The chain couples TRBV6-1 to TRBJ2-5; either TRBD1 or TRBD2 may supply D (5 bases each). The CDR3 covers 17 residues. Trimming left V 3 bases short and J 5 bases short, with 22 bases between. Germline V gene lookup returns CDR1 MNHNS and CDR2 SASEGT. CDR3 sequence: CASSEDQGAGGWETQYF. The CDR3 DNA follows: TGTGCCAGCAGTGAGGACCAGGGAGCAGGCGGGTGGGAGACCCAGTACTTC.

This clone has only a few counts. The V and J genes are TRBV19 and TRBJ1-2; a weak D match, TRBD1 (5 bases). V lost 7 bases and J 5 bases, leaving 14 bases between the germline ends. CDR1 is LNHDA and CDR2 is SQIVND in the germline V gene (reference sequence). The CDR3 covers 13 residues. The CDR3 nucleotides are TGTGCCAGTACGTTAGCTGGGGCTTATGGCTACACCTTC. Its translation is CASTLAGAYGYTF.

This chain links TRBV2 with TRBJ1-1; no definite D call. Per germline, CDR1 SNHLY and CDR2 FYNNEI. The CDR3 is 14 amino acids. Trimming pared 3 bases from V and 1 base from J, leaving 9 bases between. CDR3 loop: CASSDLGWNTEAFF. The CDR3 coding sequence is TGTGCCAGCAGTGATCTGGGCTGGAACACTGAAGCTTTCTTT. Full variable domain (rest looked up from reference TRBV2 and TRBJ1-1): EPEVTQTPSHQVTQMGQEVILRCVPISNHLYFYWYRQILGQKVEFLVSFYNNEISEKSEIFDDQFSVERPDGSNFTLKIRSTKLEDSAMYFCASSDLGWNTEAFFGQGTRLTVV.

The chain carries TRBV6-1 and TRBJ1-2; no definite D call. This CDR3 has 12 residues. The V gene's germline CDR1 is MNHNS and CDR2 SASEGT. Trimming shortened V by 5 bases and J by 7 bases, and 11 bases separated the two germline ends. The CDR3 spells CASSNLLGGYTF. The CDR3 DNA reads as TGTGCCAGCAGTAACCTACTGGGTGGCTACACCTTC.

This chain links TRBV6-5 with TRBJ2-7; possibly TRBD1 or TRBD2 for D (5 bases each). Trimming shortened V by 1 base and J by 3 bases, and 10 bases separated the two germline ends. The CDR3 sequence is 14 residues long. CDR1 is MNHEY and CDR2 is SVGAGI in the germline V gene. Written as DNA, the CDR3 is TGTGCCAGCAGTTACTTTGTGGGGGACTACGAGCAGTACTTC. It translates to CASSYFVGDYEQYF.

The genes are TRBV7-9 and TRBJ2-5; TRBD2 is a possible D gene (5 bases). V was shortened by 5 bases and J by 1 base, with 14 bases between the two germline ends. This CDR3 region has 15 residues. Germline CDR1 reads SEHNR; CDR2 reads FQNEAQ (reference sequence). CDR3 region: CASSAEAGIQETQYF. The CDR3 DNA sequence: TGTGCCAGCAGCGCCGAAGCCGGGATCCAAGAGACCCAGTACTTC.

The chain joins TRBV10-1 to TRBJ1-1; 11 bases fit TRBD1. The germline V gene has CDR1 WNHNN and CDR2 SYGVQD (reference sequence). The CDR3 covers 15 residues. The V gene end was trimmed by 5 bases and the J gene end by 11 bases; junction bases not matched to a gene: 13. This CDR3 reads CASSTTRTGGSEAFF. CDR3 DNA sequence: TGCGCCAGCAGTACCACCAGGACAGGGGGCTCGGAGGCTTTCTTT.

The rearrangement joins TRBV15 to TRBJ1-1; D might be TRBD1 (5 bases). Germline values: CDR1 LNHNV, CDR2 YYDKDF (reference sequence). The CDR3 is 14 amino acids. V lost 10 bases, J lost 5 bases, and 20 bases lay in between. DNA of the CDR3: TGTGCCATCGCGCCGGCAACTTCAGGGACTGAAGCTTTCTTT. Amino acids: CAIAPATSGTEAFF.

The chain has TRBV7-9 and TRBJ2-7, with D maybe TRBD1 (6 bases). The germline CDR1 and CDR2 sequences are SEHNR and FQNEAQ (reference sequence). This CDR3 has 12 residues. The ends were cut back, 2 bases at V and 6 bases at J, with 8 bases in the middle. DNA for the CDR3: TGTGCCAGCAGCTTACAGGGGATCGAGCAGTACTTC. Amino acid sequence: CASSLQGIEQYF.

This CDR3 is CASAAGQETQYF. DNA for the CDR3: TGTGCCAGTGCAGCGGGGCAAGAGACCCAGTACTTC. The chain combines TRBV19 with TRBJ2-5; 7 bases fit TRBD2. In germline, CDR1 is LNHDA, CDR2 SQIVND (reference sequence). V shed 8 bases and J 2 bases; nucleotides not matched to a gene: 2. CDR3 length: 12 residues.

V usage is TRBV29-1 and J usage is TRBJ2-5; possible D gene TRBD2, 5 bases. V was cut by 7 bases and J by 5 bases, with 14 bases left in between. This CDR3 spans 12 amino acids. The germline V gene has CDR1 SQVTM and CDR2 ANQGSEA. The CDR3 nucleotides read TGCAGCGCTAAGGATGGCGGGGAGACCCAGTACTTC. Residues: CSAKDGGETQYF.